This entry lists 5 T cell receptor beta chains sequenced from one sample in a study of T cell changes during pregnancy in multiple sclerosis. The repertoire was sequenced with immunoSEQ multiplex PCR; TCRdb's copy has only in-frame clones and lacks some. The sample holds about 34,000 clones, approximately 90% seen once. This specimen was CD8+ T cells from peripheral blood mononuclear cells, taken in the third trimester of pregnancy. The receptors here all came from a female donor with multiple sclerosis, enrolled in a pregnancy study.

The chain recombines TRBV5-6 with TRBJ2-7; 11 positions agree with TRBD2. The V and J ends lost 4 bases and 4 bases, in that order; junction bases with no gene match: 7. The CDR3 has 15 residues. In germline, CDR1 is SGHDT, CDR2 YYEEEE. CDR3 sequence reads: CASSLPSGGKYEQYF. DNA for the CDR3: TGTGCCAGCAGCCTCCCTAGCGGGGGGAAGTACGAGCAGTACTTC.

This chain connects TRBV4-3 to TRBJ1-5; D uncertain. There are 13 residues in the CDR3. Germline-derived CDR1 and CDR2 are LGHNA and YSLEER. Trimming left V 2 bases short and J 1 base short, with 3 bases between. The CDR3 DNA reads as TGCGCCAGCAGCCAACCAAGCAATCAGCCCCAGCATTTT. This gives the protein CASSQPSNQPQHF.

The V call is TRBV27, the J call TRBJ2-3; TRBD2 agrees at 8 bases. The germline V gene encodes CDR1 MNHEY and CDR2 SMNVEV (reference sequence). The junction had 14 bases not matched to a gene; V was cut back by 5 bases and J by 4 bases. The CDR3 runs to 17 residues. CDR3 protein: CASSPRGRAGAPDTQYF. The CDR3 DNA reads as TGTGCCAGCAGTCCCAGAGGTCGAGCGGGGGCCCCAGATACGCAGTATTTT.

The chain couples TRBV15 to TRBJ2-2; 7 nucleotides line up with TRBD1. The germline gives CDR1 LNHNV, CDR2 YYDKDF (reference sequence). V was clipped by 6 bases and J by 7 bases; unmatched bases: 5. The CDR3 is 13 amino acids. CDR3 DNA sequence: TGTGCCACCAGAGGGGGCCGAGGCGGGGAGCTGTTTTTT. It translates to CATRGGRGGELFF.

This chain links TRBV5-4 with TRBJ2-1; no definite D call. Trimming took off 1 base at V and 9 bases at J, with 5 bases between the two ends. CDR1 and CDR2 from the germline V gene are SGHNT and YYREEE (reference sequence). The CDR3 is made up of 11 amino acids. CDR3 sequence (DNA): TGTGCCAGCAGCTTGCGAGGTGAGCAGTTCTTC. Protein: CASSLRGEQFF.